This entry lists 3 T cell receptor beta chains sequenced from one sample in a study of blood T cell repertoires in COVID-19 (dated by TCRdb to the early 2020s). The library was produced with the immunoSEQ multiplex PCR assay. TCRdb limited this immuneACCESS table to in-frame rearrangements with V and J called. A share of clones is missing; checked studies link under half to unresolved V genes, and the rest is unexplained. The sample yields 370,000 or so clones; approximately 89% were counted once. The top ten clones comprise 1.3% of the sample. The sample consisted of PBMCs or T cells enriched from blood (not recorded which). Receptor source: a man younger than 40 who had recovered from COVID-19.

Worth noting for this clone: The sample contains more than one DNA sequence encoding this CDR3. The V gene is TRBV14, the J gene TRBJ1-2, with D possibly being TRBD1 (5 bases). The CDR3 sequence is 14 residues long. CDR1 and CDR2 (germline): SGHDN, FVKESK. V lost 4 bases to trimming and J lost 5 bases, with 14 bases between them. CDR3 DNA: TGTGCCAGCAGCCCCCCGTGGGGGGGGTATGGCTACACCTTC. Translated, it gives CASSPPWGGYGYTF. The whole variable domain, remainder taken from reference TRBV14 and TRBJ1-2, is EAGVTQFPSHSVIEKGQTVTLRCDPISGHDNLYWYRRVMGKEIKFLLHFVKESKQDESGMPNNRFLAERTGGTYSTLKVQPAELEDSGVYFCASSPPWGGYGYTFGSGTRLTVV.

The chain employs TRBV7-9 and TRBJ2-3, with TRBD2 matching over 11 bases. V was pared by 5 bases and J by 3 bases, with 7 bases of the junction left unmatched. The CDR3 is made up of 16 amino acids. Germline CDR1 and CDR2: SEHNR and FQNEAQ (reference sequence). The DNA of the CDR3 is TGTGCCAGCAGCCCGATACTAGCGGGGGAGACAGATACGCAGTATTTT. This codes for CASSPILAGETDTQYF.

In DNA, the CDR3 is TGTGCCAGCAGCCCAGGGGGGACTAGCGGGGGTTTCAATGAGCAGTTCTTC. This sequence encodes CASSPGGTSGGFNEQFF. V and J are TRBV9 and TRBJ2-1; 14 bases align to TRBD2. Germline V gene lookup returns CDR1 SGDLS and CDR2 YYNGEE. CDR3 length equals 17 residues. The V and J ends lost 4 bases and 6 bases, in that order; junction bases with no gene match: 9.